This T cell receptor (beta chain) is from a study of cytomegalovirus exposure and HLA in healthy donors. Overall study: Earlier results showed approximately 110 million unique TCR beta sequences derived from 150 million to 200 million T cells. Study-wide results and limits: V- and J-gene trimming of TCR beta was linked (in a later analysis) to a missense DCLRE1C variant. Despite most TCR sequences being rare, some public TCRs occurred in many donors.

With regard to this clone: What it recognizes is unknown.

The PCR made use of 60 Vbeta and 13 Jbeta primers. Profiling relied on immunoSEQ multiplex PCR, and the TCRdb table lists in-frame clones only, not all of them. The table records around 200,000 clones, approximately 80% of them present only once. CDR1 MNHEY and CDR2 SVGAGI come from the germline V gene. The CDR3 is 12 residues long. Trimming cost V 3 bases and J 10 bases, with 13 bases left between them. The clonotype comes from a girl between 5 and 17 years old in good health and CMV-seronegative. Sequencing was done on a sample of PBMCs. This chain joins TRBV6-5 and TRBJ2-7; tentatively, D is TRBD1 (6 bases). CDR3 sequence reads: CASSYTTGKQYF. The CDR3 DNA reads TGTGCCAGCAGTTATACGACAGGTAAACAGTACTTC.